This T cell receptor (beta chain) was identified in a study of early T cells in non-severe SARS-CoV-2 infection. This clonotype is classed as medium-sized. CDR3 length: 17 amino acids. V lost 1 base to trimming and J lost 3 bases, with 22 bases between them. CDR1 DFQATT and CDR2 SNEGSKA come from the germline V gene (reference sequence). Attachment of unique molecular identifiers was made to individual cDNA molecules. TCRdb recomputed calls from the 5' RACE reads with MiXCR, one row per CDR3 protein. The profile shows 30,000 to 35,000 distinct CDR3 sequences, around 5.8% of them singletons. Sequencing input: whole blood. The rearrangement joins TRBV20-1 to TRBJ2-7; D is ambiguous. This TCR was recovered from an adult who was a healthcare worker with PCR-confirmed SARS-CoV-2 infection or an uninfected control (not recorded which). The CDR3 region has the DNA TGCAGTGCTAGAGTCGTACCCGTTACCACGATTAACTACGAGCAGTACTTC. Its translation: CSARVVPVTTINYEQYF.